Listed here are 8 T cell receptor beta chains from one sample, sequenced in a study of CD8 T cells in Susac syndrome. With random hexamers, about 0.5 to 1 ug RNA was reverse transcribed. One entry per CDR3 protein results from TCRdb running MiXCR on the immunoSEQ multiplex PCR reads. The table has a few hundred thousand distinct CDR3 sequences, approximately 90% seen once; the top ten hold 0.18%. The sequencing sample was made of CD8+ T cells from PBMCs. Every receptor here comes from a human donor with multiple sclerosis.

CDR3 nucleotides: TGTGCCAGCAAGAGCCGGACAGGGGCTAACTATGGCTACACCTTC. Protein sequence: CASKSRTGANYGYTF. V usage is TRBV6-2 or TRBV6-3 and J usage is TRBJ1-2; 9 nucleotides line up with TRBD1. CDR1 is MNHEY, CDR2 SVGEGT, per germline. V shed 7 bases, J shed 0 bases, and the junction held 6 bases outside the gene matches. The CDR3 is made up of 15 amino acids.

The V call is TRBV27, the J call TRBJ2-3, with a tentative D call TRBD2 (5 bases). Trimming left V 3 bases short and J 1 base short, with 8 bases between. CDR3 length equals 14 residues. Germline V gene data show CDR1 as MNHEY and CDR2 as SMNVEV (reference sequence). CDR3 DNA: TGTGCCAGCAGTTTCAGAGCGGGCACAGATACGCAGTATTTT. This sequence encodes CASSFRAGTDTQYF.

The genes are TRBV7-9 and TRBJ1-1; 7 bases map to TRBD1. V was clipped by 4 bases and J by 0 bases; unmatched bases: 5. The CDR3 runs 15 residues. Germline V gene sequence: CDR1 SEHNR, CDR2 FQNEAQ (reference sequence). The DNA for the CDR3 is TGTGCCAGCAGCTCCACCGGGACAGTGAACACTGAAGCTTTCTTT. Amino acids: CASSSTGTVNTEAFF.

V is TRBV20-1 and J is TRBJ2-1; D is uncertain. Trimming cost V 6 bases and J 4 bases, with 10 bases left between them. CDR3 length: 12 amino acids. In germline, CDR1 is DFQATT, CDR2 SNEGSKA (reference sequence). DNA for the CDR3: TGCAGTGCCTTCCACGGTTACAATGAGCAGTTCTTC. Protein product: CSAFHGYNEQFF.

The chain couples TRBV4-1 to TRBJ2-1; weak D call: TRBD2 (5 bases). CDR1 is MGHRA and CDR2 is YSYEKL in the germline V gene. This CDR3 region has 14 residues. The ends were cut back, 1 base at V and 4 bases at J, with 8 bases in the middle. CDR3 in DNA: TGCGCCAGCAGCCAAGTAGGACTTTACAATGAGCAGTTCTTC. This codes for CASSQVGLYNEQFF.

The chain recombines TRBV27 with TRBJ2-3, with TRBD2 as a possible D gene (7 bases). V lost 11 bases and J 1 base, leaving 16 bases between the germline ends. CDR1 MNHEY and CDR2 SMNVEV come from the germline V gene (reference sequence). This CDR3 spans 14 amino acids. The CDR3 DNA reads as TGTGCCGCGGGGGCGGGACGGGGCACAGATACGCAGTATTTT. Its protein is CAAGAGRGTDTQYF.

CDR3 loop: CASSFRGARSYEQYF. CDR3 coding DNA: TGTGCCAGCAGTTTCCGGGGCGCGAGATCCTACGAGCAGTACTTC. V is TRBV28 and J is TRBJ2-7; either TRBD1 or TRBD2 may supply D (5 bases each). V lost 3 bases, J lost 1 base, and 13 bases lay in between. This CDR3 spans 15 amino acids. Germline V gene sequence: CDR1 MDHEN, CDR2 SYDVKM.

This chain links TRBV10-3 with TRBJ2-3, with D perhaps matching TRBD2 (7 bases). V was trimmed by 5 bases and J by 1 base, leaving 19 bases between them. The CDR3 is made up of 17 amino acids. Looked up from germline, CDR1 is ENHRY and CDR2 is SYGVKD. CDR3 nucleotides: TGTGCCATCAGTCAGGACGAGGGGGAGGGGGGCACAGATACGCAGTATTTT. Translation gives CAISQDEGEGGTDTQYF.